A single sample is the source of the 2 T cell receptor beta chains below, sequenced in a study of blood T cell repertoires in COVID-19. TCRdb's table, derived via immunoSEQ multiplex PCR, lists solely in-frame clones and lacks some. The repertoire has 210,000 or so clones, 87% of them found once; the top ten carry approximately 10%. The specimen sequenced was PBMCs or T cells enriched from blood (not recorded which). The receptors originated from a man in his thirties or forties who had recovered from COVID-19.

Concerning this clone: The sample holds other DNA sequences that translate to the same CDR3. This chain connects TRBV3-1 (or the pseudogene TRBV3-2) to TRBJ1-5; D unclear. The germline gives CDR1 LGHDT, CDR2 YNNKEL (reference sequence). The CDR3 runs to 13 residues. Trimming cost V 1 base and J 2 bases, with 3 bases left between them. In nucleotides, the CDR3 is TGTGCCAGCAGCCAAGCGGGCAATCAGCCCCAGCATTTT. It specifies CASSQAGNQPQHF.

This chain uses TRBV7-2 with TRBJ2-6; D is perhaps TRBD1 (6 bases). The germline gives CDR1 SGHTA, CDR2 FQGNSA. The CDR3 totals 17 residues. V was pared by 3 bases and J by 0 bases, with 12 bases between. The CDR3 here is CASSLDSSSSGANVLTF. Written as DNA, the CDR3 is TGTGCCAGCAGCTTGGACAGTTCCAGCTCTGGGGCCAACGTCCTGACTTTC.